This T cell receptor (beta chain) was sequenced in a study of CD8 T cells in ankylosing spondylitis. Germline V CDR1 and CDR2: MNHEY, SVGAGI. The CDR3 is 14 amino acids. V lost 0 bases, J lost 3 bases, and 9 bases lay in between. The TCR beta libraries were generated through quantitative 5'-RACE incorporating molecular barcodes. MiXCR, run by TCRdb on the 5' RACE reads, gives a single entry per CDR3 protein. The sample has about 150,000 distinct CDR3 sequences, 30% to 35% seen once. General study points: In reactive arthritis synovial fluid and blood, some motif variants had been reported before. Clones tied to disease were said to be significantly enriched in matched ankylosing spondylitis synovial fluid.

A word on this clonotype: Its antigen is unknown.

The sequenced sample consisted of synovial fluid, either unsorted or a sorted T cell fraction (not recorded which). The rearrangement links TRBV6-5 to TRBJ2-7; D perhaps matches TRBD1 (6 bases). This TCR came from a male donor with ankylosing spondylitis. CDR3 DNA sequence: TGTGCCAGCAGTTACTCGACACAGGGCTACGAGCAGTACTTC. Its protein product is CASSYSTQGYEQYF.